This T cell receptor beta chain is drawn from a study of response to subunit inactivated influenza vaccine. This clonotype was found once. In TCRdb, the RT-PCR reads were re-called with MiXCR into one record per CDR3 protein. The sample has 500,000 to 600,000 distinct CDR3 sequences, 13% seen once. The CDR3 runs to 19 residues. From germline, CDR1 is SGHDN and CDR2 FVKESK. The V gene end was trimmed by 0 bases and the J gene end by 0 bases; junction bases not matched to a gene: 11. The chain uses TRBV14 and TRBJ2-3; 8 bases agree with TRBD2. Here the sequenced sample was PBMCs from blood, taken around seven weeks after vaccination. This sequence originates from a man in his fifties who received an inactivated influenza vaccine. CDR3 region: CASSQDDQLAGASTDTQYF. CDR3 coding DNA: TGTGCCAGCAGCCAAGACGATCAGCTAGCGGGCGCTAGCACAGATACGCAGTATTTT. Drawing the rest from reference TRBV14 and TRBJ2-3, the complete variable domain is EAGVTQFPSHSVIEKGQTVTLRCDPISGHDNLYWYRRVMGKEIKFLLHFVKESKQDESGMPNNRFLAERTGGTYSTLKVQPAELEDSGVYFCASSQDDQLAGASTDTQYFGPGTRLTVL.